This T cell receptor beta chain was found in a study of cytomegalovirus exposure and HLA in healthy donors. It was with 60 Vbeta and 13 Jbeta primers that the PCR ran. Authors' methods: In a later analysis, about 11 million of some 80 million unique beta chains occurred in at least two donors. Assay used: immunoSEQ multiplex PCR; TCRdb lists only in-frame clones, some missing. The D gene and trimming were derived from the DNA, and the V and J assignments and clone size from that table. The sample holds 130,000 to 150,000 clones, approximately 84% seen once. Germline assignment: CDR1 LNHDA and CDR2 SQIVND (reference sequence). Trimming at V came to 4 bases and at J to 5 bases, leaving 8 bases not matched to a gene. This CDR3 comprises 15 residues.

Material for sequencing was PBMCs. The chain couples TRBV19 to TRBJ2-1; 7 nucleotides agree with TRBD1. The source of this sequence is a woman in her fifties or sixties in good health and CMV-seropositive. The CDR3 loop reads CASSTGTDLNNEQFF. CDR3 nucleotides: TGTGCCAGTAGTACGGGGACAGACCTCAACAATGAGCAGTTCTTC. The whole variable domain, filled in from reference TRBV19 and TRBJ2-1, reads DGGITQSPKYLFRKEGQNVTLSCEQNLNHDAMYWYRQDPGQGLRLIYYSQIVNDFQKGDIAEGYSVSREKKESFPLTVTSAQKNPTAFYLCASSTGTDLNNEQFFGPGTRLTVL.